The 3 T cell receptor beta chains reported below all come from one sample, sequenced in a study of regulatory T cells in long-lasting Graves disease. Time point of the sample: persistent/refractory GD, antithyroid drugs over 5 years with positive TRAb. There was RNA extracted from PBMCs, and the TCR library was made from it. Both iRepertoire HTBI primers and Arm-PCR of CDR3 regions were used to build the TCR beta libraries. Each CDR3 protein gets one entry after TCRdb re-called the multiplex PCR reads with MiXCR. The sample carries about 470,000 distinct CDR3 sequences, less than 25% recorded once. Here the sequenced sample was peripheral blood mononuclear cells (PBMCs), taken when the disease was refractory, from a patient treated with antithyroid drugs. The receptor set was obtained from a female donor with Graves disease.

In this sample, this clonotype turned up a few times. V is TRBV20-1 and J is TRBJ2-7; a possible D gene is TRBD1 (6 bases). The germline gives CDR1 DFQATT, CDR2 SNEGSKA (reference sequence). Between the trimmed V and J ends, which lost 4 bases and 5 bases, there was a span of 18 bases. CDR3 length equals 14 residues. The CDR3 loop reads CSAIVGHSVHEQYF. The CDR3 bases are TGCAGTGCTATAGTGGGACATTCTGTCCACGAGCAGTACTTC.

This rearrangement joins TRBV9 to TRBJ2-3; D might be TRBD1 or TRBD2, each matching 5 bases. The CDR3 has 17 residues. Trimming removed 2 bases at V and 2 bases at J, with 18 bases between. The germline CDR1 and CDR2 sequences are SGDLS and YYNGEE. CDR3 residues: CASSVEGAGISTDTQYF. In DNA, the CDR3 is TGTGCCAGCAGCGTTGAGGGCGCAGGGATCTCCACAGATACGCAGTATTTT.

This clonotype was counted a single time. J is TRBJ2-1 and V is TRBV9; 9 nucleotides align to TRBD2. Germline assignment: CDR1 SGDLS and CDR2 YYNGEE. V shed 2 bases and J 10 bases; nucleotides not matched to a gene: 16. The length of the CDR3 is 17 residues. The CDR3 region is CASSVGPAGGPREEQFF. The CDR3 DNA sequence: TGTGCCAGCAGCGTCGGGCCTGCGGGAGGGCCCCGAGAAGAGCAGTTCTTC.